The present T cell receptor beta chain was sequenced within a study of shared clonotypes between healthy human individuals (TCRdb year 2020). Background on the whole study: The cohort included three men and two women between 18 and 49 years of age. To increase sequencing depth and limit assay-specific biases, different laboratories used diverse techniques to prepare libraries and sequence TCR repertoires. To estimate repertoire size and how much clonotypes are shared between individuals, the study performed deep sequencing of blood TCR repertoires from roughly five healthy adults. Per donor, leukapheresis produced somewhere between about 0.8 and 9 billion PBMCs. For each donor, three plates each were used for CD4 naive and CD4 memory, two plates were used for CD8 naive, and one plate was used for CD8 memory. Here is what the overall study found, with its caveats: Sharing across a few donors was observed for approximately 5% of naive CD4, under 4% of naive CD8, over 2% of memory CD4, and about 0.38% of memory CD8 clonotypes. Because the study included a small number of donors, the genetic and exposure-history diversity represented was limited. Compared with non-shared clonotypes, clonotypes shared by all four sorted-subset donors had higher generation probabilities. Larger estimated clonotype richness was generally found for naive subsets than for memory subsets. Rarefaction of sorted-subset datasets indicated incomplete sequencing despite the large sequencing depth. Based on pairwise subsampling, the degree of clonotype sharing among donors was expected to be affected by sequencing depth. Sampling was limited to blood, and TCR repertoires in tissue likely differ from TCR repertoires in blood.

The donors were healthy, HIV-negative adults with no recently reported acute infections or vaccinations. Every donor was a Caucasian adult residing in Nashville, Tennessee, USA. CD4+ T cells were enriched by magnetic negative selection; naive cells were then positively selected on CD45RA, and the negative fraction formed the memory subset. Blood was obtained by leukapheresis, after which PBMCs were separated by Ficoll-Histopaque density gradient centrifugation and cryopreserved in liquid nitrogen vapor phase. Analytical flow cytometry was used to check the purity and quantity of each magnetically sorted T cell population. Genomic DNA was isolated from each sorted fraction and quantified by UV absorbance on a Nanodrop 2000c. The CDR3 numbers 14 residues from cysteine through phenylalanine. Only CDR3 DNA remains: 42 bases, in frame from the first base. Trimming takes 0 bases from V and 4 bases from J, and the germline ends sit 7 bases apart. CDR1 SGHRS and CDR2 YFSETQ are derived from the germline V gene.

Comment on this clone: It lacks a known antigen. No much larger clonotype is one base removed from it; base qualities were not supplied.

TCR CDR3 regions were amplified from genomic DNA by multiplex PCR using the deep immunoSEQ assay. Genomic DNA extracted from each cell subset was distributed evenly over all wells of several immunoSEQ 96-well plates, and each plate served as one replicate. Each replicate PCR for sorted subsets received around 0.2 ug genomic DNA, equal to roughly 30,000 T cell genomes. The purified libraries were quantified using a Qubit 3.0 fluorometer, sized with a Bioanalyzer 2100, and then quantified again using the KAPA Library Quantification kit. A separate single-read 150-cycle Illumina NextSeq 550 flow cell was used to sequence each immunoSEQ 96-well plate. Per the authors' processing: The immunoSEQ output contained only junctional sequences without quality scores, so filtering could not match that applied to full-length reads. To assign V/J genes and CDR3, sequences were annotated against IMGT germline references using PyIR, a Python wrapper for IgBLAST v1.9. Any read was removed if the V/J assignment was weak (E-value above 1e-6), the CDR3 was missing, or the read contained stop codons, out-of-frame junctions, or ambiguous translated residues. A V3J clonotype was defined by an identical inferred V gene, J gene, and CDR3 amino acid sequence. Percentage overlap between repertoires was computed as shared unique clonotypes divided by the size of the smaller repertoire. RTK rarefaction, the Chao1 estimator, and Recon v2.1 estimates of unobserved clonotypes were used to assess repertoire richness. Generation probabilities for all TCRbeta clonotypes obtained by the gDNA method from a handful of donors were computed using OLGA. The clones in this table, taken by TCRdb from immuneACCESS, are in-frame only. Not every clone is retained; where verified, under half of the shortfall comes from an unresolved V gene, and the cause of the rest is unknown. D and trimming were read from the DNA, whereas the V and J calls and clone size are those reported in that table. This sample comprises some 1.4 million clones, over 95% of them detected only once. The ten largest clones capture approximately 1.1% of the sample.

This receptor was obtained from a man aged 25 to 40 in good health. Here the chain combines TRBV5-1 and TRBJ2-2, with an unclear D gene assignment. Input material: naive CD4+ T cells sorted from blood. The intended sense of this specimen's cell subset or site label: CD45RA+ positively selected. The nucleotide sequence reads TGCGCCAGCAGCTTGGACGTGTCCACCGGGGAGCTGTTTTTT. It translates as CASSLDVSTGELFF.